Listed below are T cell receptor beta chains from one sample, sequenced in a study of cytomegalovirus exposure and HLA in healthy donors. The protocol was immunoSEQ multiplex PCR, while the TCRdb copy is restricted to in-frame clones and leaves out a portion. The profile shows about 180,000 clones, almost 80% of them singletons. The specimen sequenced was PBMCs. The receptors come from a man aged 25-40 years in good health and CMV-seronegative. CDR3s include the opening cysteine and the closing phenylalanine or tryptophan. The D gene is left open where the match is weak. Only some rows state a clone size, as once, few, many or a class for expanded clones.

v_call: TRBV18; j_call: TRBJ2-7; d_call: -; clone_size: few; cdr3_nt: TGTGCCAGCTCACCAGGGTCGGGAAGCTCCTACGAGCAGTACTTC; cdr3_aa: CASSPGSGSSYEQYF
v_call: TRBV7-3; j_call: TRBJ2-5; d_call: -; clone_size: -; cdr3_nt: TGTGCCAGCAGCTTATCCCCGGGGAGTCTGGGGGAGACCCAGTACTTC; cdr3_aa: CASSLSPGSLGETQYF
v_call: TRBV7-9; j_call: TRBJ2-3; d_call: -; clone_size: few; cdr3_nt: TGTGCCAGCACCTTACAGTCGGGTTCAGATACGCAGTATTTT; cdr3_aa: CASTLQSGSDTQYF
v_call: TRBV28; j_call: TRBJ2-1; d_call: -; clone_size: -; cdr3_nt: TGTGCCAGCAGTCACAGCAGCTCCTACAATGAGCAGTTCTTC; cdr3_aa: CASSHSSSYNEQFF
v_call: TRBV13; j_call: TRBJ2-7; d_call: TRBD2; clone_size: -; cdr3_nt: TGTGCCAGCAGCTTAACGGCCGCGGGGGGTTACGAGCAGTACTTC; cdr3_aa: CASSLTAAGGYEQYF
v_call: TRBV5-6; j_call: TRBJ2-7; d_call: TRBD1; clone_size: -; cdr3_nt: TGTGCCAGCAGCGCCCTGACAGGGGCGCCCAACGAGCAGTACTTC; cdr3_aa: CASSALTGAPNEQYF
v_call: TRBV6-6; j_call: TRBJ1-1; d_call: -; clone_size: -; cdr3_nt: TGTGCCAGTTTTCCATTGGAGGGTTGGTACACTGAAGCTTTCTTT; cdr3_aa: CASFPLEGWYTEAFF
v_call: TRBV4-3; j_call: TRBJ1-1; d_call: TRBD1; clone_size: -; cdr3_nt: TGCGCCAGCAGCCAAAGAGGGGGCGAGACTGAAGCTTTCTTT; cdr3_aa: CASSQRGGETEAFF
v_call: TRBV19; j_call: TRBJ2-1; d_call: TRBD1; clone_size: once; cdr3_nt: TGTGCCAGTATTAATCCCCATAGGACAGGGGGTAGCAATGAGCAGTTCTTC; cdr3_aa: CASINPHRTGGSNEQFF
v_call: TRBV9; j_call: TRBJ2-7; d_call: -; clone_size: -; cdr3_nt: TGTGCCAGCAGCGTAGAGGGTGTAGTTAGGGGGAACGAGCAGTACTTC; cdr3_aa: CASSVEGVVRGNEQYF
v_call: TRBV15; j_call: TRBJ1-5; d_call: TRBD1; clone_size: -; cdr3_nt: TGTGCCACCAGCAGAGGCGCCGGGACAGGGGATCAGCCCCAGCATTTT; cdr3_aa: CATSRGAGTGDQPQHF
v_call: TRBV11-3; j_call: TRBJ2-3; d_call: -; clone_size: few; cdr3_nt: TGTGCCAGCAGCTTAGGGGCCCCCGGACAGTTTGGCACAGATACGCAGTATTTT; cdr3_aa: CASSLGAPGQFGTDTQYF
v_call: TRBV5-1; j_call: TRBJ2-5; d_call: TRBD2; clone_size: -; cdr3_nt: TGCGCCAGCAGCTCGGTATGGCTAGCGGGTGCCCAAGAGACCCAGTACTTC; cdr3_aa: CASSSVWLAGAQETQYF
v_call: TRBV25-1; j_call: TRBJ1-1; d_call: -; clone_size: -; cdr3_nt: TGTGCCAGCAGTGACTCCGCAGGGTCTGGAACTGAAGCTTTCTTT; cdr3_aa: CASSDSAGSGTEAFF
v_call: TRBV27; j_call: TRBJ2-7; d_call: -; clone_size: -; cdr3_nt: TGTGCCAGCAGTTTATCGTACCCGAGTAGTCCCTACGAGCAGTACTTC; cdr3_aa: CASSLSYPSSPYEQYF
v_call: TRBV18; j_call: TRBJ2-7; d_call: TRBD1; clone_size: -; cdr3_nt: TGTGCCAGCTCAGCCGGGACAGGGGAGGACGAACAGTACTTC; cdr3_aa: CASSAGTGEDEQYF
v_call: TRBV5-1; j_call: TRBJ2-1; d_call: -; clone_size: -; cdr3_nt: TGCGCCAGCAGCTTGGGGCAGTACAATGAGCAGTTCTTC; cdr3_aa: CASSLGQYNEQFF
v_call: TRBV28; j_call: TRBJ2-1; d_call: -; clone_size: -; cdr3_nt: TGTGCCAGCAGTTTGGGACACCGACTGGACAATGAGCAGTTCTTC; cdr3_aa: CASSLGHRLDNEQFF
v_call: TRBV28; j_call: TRBJ2-2; d_call: TRBD1; clone_size: -; cdr3_nt: TGTGCCAGCAGCCCTCGTTGGGGGACAGGGGGCGAGTACACCGGGGAGCTGTTTTTT; cdr3_aa: CASSPRWGTGGEYTGELFF
v_call: TRBV5-1; j_call: TRBJ1-4; d_call: -; clone_size: -; cdr3_nt: TGCGCCAGCAGATCTCTGGGACTGGCTAATGAAAAACTGTTTTTT; cdr3_aa: CASRSLGLANEKLFF
v_call: TRBV19; j_call: TRBJ2-3; d_call: -; clone_size: -; cdr3_nt: TGTGCCAGTAGTTTACGGGTCCGCACAGATACGCAGTATTTT; cdr3_aa: CASSLRVRTDTQYF
v_call: TRBV5-1; j_call: TRBJ2-5; d_call: TRBD2; clone_size: -; cdr3_nt: TGCGCCAGCAGCTCTATCTCCAGGACTAGCGGGGGGGAGACCCAGTACTTC; cdr3_aa: CASSSISRTSGGETQYF
v_call: TRBV19; j_call: TRBJ2-6; d_call: -; clone_size: few; cdr3_nt: TGTGCCAGTAGTATCTTGACTACCTCTGGGGCCAACGTCCTGACTTTC; cdr3_aa: CASSILTTSGANVLTF
v_call: TRBV4-3; j_call: TRBJ1-1; d_call: -; clone_size: -; cdr3_nt: TGCGCCAGCAGCCAAGACGGAATGTATGGGAGCGGCGGTACTGAAGCTTTCTTT; cdr3_aa: CASSQDGMYGSGGTEAFF
v_call: TRBV18; j_call: TRBJ2-5; d_call: -; clone_size: -; cdr3_nt: TGTGCCAGCTCACCACTAGTCGGAGAGACCCAGTACTTC; cdr3_aa: CASSPLVGETQYF
v_call: TRBV7-9; j_call: TRBJ2-3; d_call: TRBD2; clone_size: -; cdr3_nt: TGTGCCAGCAGCCCTCGGACTAGCGGGATTGGACGCGCAGATACGCAGTATTTT; cdr3_aa: CASSPRTSGIGRADTQYF
v_call: TRBV2; j_call: TRBJ1-5; d_call: -; clone_size: -; cdr3_nt: TGTGCCAGCAGCGGGGAGGCCCTTAAAGCAGCCCAGCATTTT; cdr3_aa: CASSGEALKAAQHF
v_call: TRBV5-8; j_call: TRBJ1-6; d_call: -; clone_size: -; cdr3_nt: TGTGCCAGCAGCTTGGGACAGGCCGATTCACCCCTCCACTTT; cdr3_aa: CASSLGQADSPLHF
v_call: TRBV19; j_call: TRBJ1-1; d_call: TRBD1; clone_size: few; cdr3_nt: TGTGCCAGTGCCACCGGGACAGAGAACACTGAAGCTTTCTTT; cdr3_aa: CASATGTENTEAFF
v_call: TRBV7-9; j_call: TRBJ2-7; d_call: -; clone_size: -; cdr3_nt: TGTGCCAGCAGCTTAGCAGGGGCCGGCTACGAGCAGTACTTC; cdr3_aa: CASSLAGAGYEQYF
v_call: TRBV6-6; j_call: TRBJ1-5; d_call: TRBD1; clone_size: -; cdr3_nt: TGTGCCGCGGGACAGGGAGGCAATCAGCCCCAGCATTTT; cdr3_aa: CAAGQGGNQPQHF
v_call: TRBV14; j_call: TRBJ1-5; d_call: TRBD1; clone_size: few; cdr3_nt: TGTGCCAGCAGCCTCAGGGGGTTGGGGCAGCCCCAGCATTTT; cdr3_aa: CASSLRGLGQPQHF
v_call: TRBV28; j_call: TRBJ2-7; d_call: -; clone_size: once; cdr3_nt: TGTGCCAGCATGGGCCCGGGAACGGTCTACGAGCAGTACTTC; cdr3_aa: CASMGPGTVYEQYF
v_call: TRBV7-6; j_call: TRBJ2-1; d_call: -; clone_size: -; cdr3_nt: TGTGCCAGCAGCTTAGGTTCGGCGGGCTACAATGAGCAGTTCTTC; cdr3_aa: CASSLGSAGYNEQFF
v_call: TRBV5-1; j_call: TRBJ2-7; d_call: TRBD1; clone_size: -; cdr3_nt: TGCGCCAGCAGCGCACGGACAGGAACCTACGAGCAGTACTTC; cdr3_aa: CASSARTGTYEQYF
v_call: TRBV30; j_call: TRBJ2-2; d_call: TRBD1; clone_size: few; cdr3_nt: TGTGCCTGGAGTGTACCGCCGGGACAGGGGGCCGGGGAGCTGTTTTTT; cdr3_aa: CAWSVPPGQGAGELFF
v_call: TRBV5-6; j_call: TRBJ2-3; d_call: TRBD2; clone_size: -; cdr3_nt: TGTGCCAGCACGAGGGCTAGCGGGGGGGGAGATACGCAGTATTTT; cdr3_aa: CASTRASGGGDTQYF
v_call: TRBV29-1; j_call: TRBJ2-2; d_call: -; clone_size: -; cdr3_nt: TGCAGCGTTGGGCAGGGGGGCGCCGGGGAGCTGTTTTTT; cdr3_aa: CSVGQGGAGELFF
v_call: TRBV2; j_call: TRBJ2-2; d_call: TRBD2; clone_size: once; cdr3_nt: TGTGCCAGCAGTGGAAGCGGGGGAAGGAACACCGGGGAGCTGTTTTTT; cdr3_aa: CASSGSGGRNTGELFF
v_call: TRBV5-6; j_call: TRBJ2-7; d_call: TRBD1; clone_size: -; cdr3_nt: TGTGCCAGCAGCGATGGGACAGGGATCTCCTACGAGCAGTACTTC; cdr3_aa: CASSDGTGISYEQYF
v_call: TRBV19; j_call: TRBJ2-1; d_call: TRBD2; clone_size: -; cdr3_nt: TGTGCCAGTATGGAGCGGGGAGGGGCCTACAATGAGCAGTTCTTC; cdr3_aa: CASMERGGAYNEQFF
v_call: TRBV9; j_call: TRBJ2-2; d_call: TRBD1; clone_size: -; cdr3_nt: TGTGCCAGCAGCGTAGGACAGGGGGCCGGTAACGGGGAGCTGTTTTTT; cdr3_aa: CASSVGQGAGNGELFF
v_call: TRBV6-6; j_call: TRBJ1-4; d_call: -; clone_size: -; cdr3_nt: TGTGCCAGCGGGCGCCCGACCCAAAGGGGAGAAAAACTGTTTTTT; cdr3_aa: CASGRPTQRGEKLFF
v_call: TRBV28; j_call: TRBJ1-1; d_call: -; clone_size: once; cdr3_nt: TGTGCCAGCAGTTTAACGGGTAAAACCAACACTGAAGCTTTCTTT; cdr3_aa: CASSLTGKTNTEAFF
v_call: TRBV9; j_call: TRBJ2-1; d_call: TRBD2; clone_size: -; cdr3_nt: TGTGCCAGCAGCACGGGGGGGAGGGGATACAATGAGCAGTTCTTC; cdr3_aa: CASSTGGRGYNEQFF
v_call: TRBV6-1; j_call: TRBJ1-6; d_call: -; clone_size: -; cdr3_nt: TGTGCCAGCAGTGAAAGTGGCCCGGGTTTTAATTCACCCCTCCACTTT; cdr3_aa: CASSESGPGFNSPLHF
v_call: TRBV6-1; j_call: TRBJ1-1; d_call: TRBD1; clone_size: -; cdr3_nt: TGTGCCAGCACCAGACAGGGCGTGAACACTGAAGCTTTCTTT; cdr3_aa: CASTRQGVNTEAFF
v_call: TRBV9; j_call: TRBJ1-1; d_call: -; clone_size: -; cdr3_nt: TGTGCCAGCAGCGTAATAAGCAGGGTGGACACTGAAGCTTTCTTT; cdr3_aa: CASSVISRVDTEAFF
v_call: TRBV15; j_call: TRBJ2-1; d_call: -; clone_size: -; cdr3_nt: TGTGCCACCAGCAGTGACGTCCGGGGGACCTACAATGAGCAGTTCTTC; cdr3_aa: CATSSDVRGTYNEQFF
v_call: TRBV7-8; j_call: TRBJ1-2; d_call: -; clone_size: -; cdr3_nt: TGTGCCAGCAGCCTGCAGGGTCGCGGCTACACCTTC; cdr3_aa: CASSLQGRGYTF
v_call: TRBV5-1; j_call: TRBJ2-3; d_call: -; clone_size: -; cdr3_nt: TGCGCCAGCAGCTCAGGCGGGGCCACAGATACGCAGTATTTT; cdr3_aa: CASSSGGATDTQYF
v_call: TRBV27; j_call: TRBJ1-5; d_call: -; clone_size: -; cdr3_nt: TGTGCCAGCAGGAAGGACAGTCCTCCTAATCAGCCCCAGCATTTT; cdr3_aa: CASRKDSPPNQPQHF
v_call: TRBV19; j_call: TRBJ2-2; d_call: -; clone_size: -; cdr3_nt: TGTGCCAGTAGTCCCTGGGGGGGGCAGAACACCGGGGAGCTGTTTTTT; cdr3_aa: CASSPWGGQNTGELFF
v_call: TRBV30; j_call: TRBJ2-7; d_call: TRBD2; clone_size: -; cdr3_nt: TGTGCCTGGAGTAGGGGCGGGGGGGGTACGGGCGAGCAGTACTTC; cdr3_aa: CAWSRGGGGTGEQYF
v_call: TRBV6-1; j_call: TRBJ1-2; d_call: TRBD1; clone_size: -; cdr3_nt: TGTGCCAGCAGTGAGACAGGGAATGGTGGGGGCTACACCTTC; cdr3_aa: CASSETGNGGGYTF